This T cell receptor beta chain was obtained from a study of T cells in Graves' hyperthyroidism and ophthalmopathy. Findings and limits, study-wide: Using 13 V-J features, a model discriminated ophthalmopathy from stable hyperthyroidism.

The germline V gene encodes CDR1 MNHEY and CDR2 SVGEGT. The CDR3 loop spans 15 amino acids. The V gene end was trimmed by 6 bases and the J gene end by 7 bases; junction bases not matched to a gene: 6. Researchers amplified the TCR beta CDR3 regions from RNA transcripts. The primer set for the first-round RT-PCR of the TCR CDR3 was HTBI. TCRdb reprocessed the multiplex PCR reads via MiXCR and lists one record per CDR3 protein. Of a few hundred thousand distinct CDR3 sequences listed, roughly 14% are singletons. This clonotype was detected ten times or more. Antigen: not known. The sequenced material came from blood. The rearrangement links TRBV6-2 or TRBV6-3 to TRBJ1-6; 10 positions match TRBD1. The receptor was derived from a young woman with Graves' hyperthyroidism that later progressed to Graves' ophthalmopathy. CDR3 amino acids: CASSDPGQGNSPLHF. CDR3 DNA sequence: TGTGCCAGCAGCGATCCGGGACAGGGGAATTCACCCCTCCACTTT.